A single sample gave rise to the 5 T cell receptor beta chains below, sequenced in a study of T cells after yellow fever vaccination. TCRdb ran MiXCR on the 5' RACE reads and lists one entry per CDR3 protein. The table lists 340,000 or so distinct CDR3 sequences, 9.5% to 15% of them singletons. The sequencing used CD4+ T cells sorted from PBMCs, collected 15 days after the yellow fever booster vaccination. Source of these receptors: a man between 18 and 29 years old who received the YFV17D yellow fever vaccine.

The chain has TRBV3-1 and TRBJ2-1, with 11 bases fitting TRBD2. The CDR3 consists of 15 residues. From germline, CDR1 is LGHDT and CDR2 YNNKEL (reference sequence). V was clipped by 1 base and J by 9 bases; unmatched bases: 5. The CDR3 here is CASSQVGLAGGEQFF. CDR3 nucleotides: TGTGCCAGCAGCCAAGTAGGGCTAGCGGGGGGTGAGCAGTTCTTC.

This clonotype was seen ten or more times. V is TRBV19 and J is TRBJ1-2; D remains ambiguous. V was cut by 1 base and J by 10 bases, with 7 bases left in between. There are 11 residues in the CDR3. Germline lookup yields CDR1 LNHDA and CDR2 SQIVND (reference sequence). The CDR3, as DNA: TGTGCCAGTAGTATAGGGGAGGCCTACACCTTC. Translation gives CASSIGEAYTF. The entire variable domain, with the rest obtained from reference TRBV19 and TRBJ1-2, is as follows: DGGITQSPKYLFRKEGQNVTLSCEQNLNHDAMYWYRQDPGQGLRLIYYSQIVNDFQKGDIAEGYSVSREKKESFPLTVTSAQKNPTAFYLCASSIGEAYTFGSGTRLTVV.

This clonotype was counted only a few times. The rearrangement joins TRBV10-3 to TRBJ1-6; 7 positions match TRBD1. CDR3 length: 16 residues. The germline V gene encodes CDR1 ENHRY and CDR2 SYGVKD. The J segment lost 7 bases and the V segment lost 2 bases, leaving 8 bases of the junction unmatched. DNA for the CDR3: TGTGCCATCAGTGAGCCTCGACAGGGTTTCAATTCACCCCTCCACTTT. Its protein product is CAISEPRQGFNSPLHF.

The V call is TRBV6-5, the J call TRBJ1-2, with TRBD1 as a possible D gene (5 bases). The germline V and J ends were trimmed by 1 base and 4 bases, with 10 bases remaining between them. The germline V gene has CDR1 MNHEY and CDR2 SVGAGI. This CDR3 has 14 amino acids. CDR3 sequence reads: CASSYLDTFYGYTF. The DNA for the CDR3 is TGTGCCAGCAGTTACTTGGACACCTTCTATGGCTACACCTTC.

This chain joins TRBV6-5 and TRBJ2-3, with a possible D match to TRBD2 (5 bases). CDR3 length equals 14 residues. Trimming stripped 7 bases from V and 3 bases from J, with 14 bases between. Germline-derived CDR1 and CDR2 are MNHEY and SVGAGI. The chain's CDR3 is CASKTGLVTDTQYF. The CDR3 DNA reads as TGTGCCAGCAAGACCGGACTCGTTACAGATACGCAGTATTTT.